This T cell receptor (beta chain) is drawn from a study of T-cell reconstitution after alpha-beta-depleted transplantation in children. TCRbeta library construction was performed incorporating unique molecular identifiers. TCRdb independently ran MiXCR on the PCR reads; one entry per CDR3 protein. The data show about 300,000 distinct CDR3 sequences, roughly a tenth seen once. The germline V gene encodes CDR1 LGHDT and CDR2 YNNKEL (reference sequence). V was trimmed by 7 bases and J by 1 base, leaving 11 bases between them. The CDR3 has 14 residues. The specimen was PBMCs, collected before TCRalphabeta/CD19-depleted stem cell transplant. The origin of this receptor is a boy under two years old with acute myeloid leukemia, due to receive a stem cell transplant. The chain is built from TRBV3-1 and TRBJ2-4, with a tentative D call TRBD1 (6 bases). The CDR3 nucleotides read TGTGCCAGCACCCCTCAGGGGGCCAAAAACATTCAGTACTTC. Amino acids: CASTPQGAKNIQYF.